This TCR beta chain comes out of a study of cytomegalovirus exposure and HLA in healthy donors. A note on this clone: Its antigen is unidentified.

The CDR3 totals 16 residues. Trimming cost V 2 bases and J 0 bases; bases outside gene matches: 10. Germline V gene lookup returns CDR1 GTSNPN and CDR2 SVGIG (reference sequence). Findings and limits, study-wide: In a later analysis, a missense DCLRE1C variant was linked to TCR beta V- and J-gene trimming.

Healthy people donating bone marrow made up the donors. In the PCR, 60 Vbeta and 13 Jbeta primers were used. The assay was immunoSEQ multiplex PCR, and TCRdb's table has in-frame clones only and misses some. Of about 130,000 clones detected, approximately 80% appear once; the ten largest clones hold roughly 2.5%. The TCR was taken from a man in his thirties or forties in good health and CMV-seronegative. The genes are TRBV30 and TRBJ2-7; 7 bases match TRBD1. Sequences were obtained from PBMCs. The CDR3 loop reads CAWSHGQDTPSYEQYF. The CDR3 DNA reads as TGTGCCTGGAGTCACGGACAGGACACCCCCTCCTACGAGCAGTACTTC.